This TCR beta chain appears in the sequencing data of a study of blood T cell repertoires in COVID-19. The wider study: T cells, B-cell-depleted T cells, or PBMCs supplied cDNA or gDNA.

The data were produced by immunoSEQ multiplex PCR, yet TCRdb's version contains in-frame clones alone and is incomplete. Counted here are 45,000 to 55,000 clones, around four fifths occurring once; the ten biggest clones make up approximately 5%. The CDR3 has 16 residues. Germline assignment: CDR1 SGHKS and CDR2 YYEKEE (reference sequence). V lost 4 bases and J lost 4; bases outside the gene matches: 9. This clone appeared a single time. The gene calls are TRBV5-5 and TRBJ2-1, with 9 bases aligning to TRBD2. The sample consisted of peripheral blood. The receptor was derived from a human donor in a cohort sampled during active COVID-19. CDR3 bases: TGTGCCAGCAGCGGAGGTCTAGCGGGGATTTACAATGAGCAGTTCTTC. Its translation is CASSGGLAGIYNEQFF.